This T cell receptor beta chain was documented in a study of T cell responses to AZD1222 COVID-19 vaccine. Findings and limits, study-wide: The study sampled repertoires only after the peak T cell response. Unmutated variant regions are reportedly the target of nearly half of TCRs that are spike-specific.

The assay was immunoSEQ multiplex PCR, and TCRdb's table has in-frame clones only and misses some. The profile shows some 160,000 clones, just over 90% of them singletons. The CDR3 covers 16 residues. Trimming took 4 bases from V and 1 from J, leaving 16 bases between them. Germline assignment: CDR1 LGHDT and CDR2 YNNKEL (reference sequence). Comments on this clone: What it binds is unknown.

This receptor was taken from an adult who received the AZD1222 COVID-19 vaccine. The rearrangement joins TRBV3-1 (or the pseudogene TRBV3-2) to TRBJ1-2; the D gene is possibly TRBD1 (5 bases). This specimen consisted of peripheral blood, obtained 28 days after the second AZD1222 dose. The CDR3 DNA reads TGTGCCAGCAGCCGCCGCGTTCCGACAGATAACTATGGCTACACCTTC. It translates to CASSRRVPTDNYGYTF.